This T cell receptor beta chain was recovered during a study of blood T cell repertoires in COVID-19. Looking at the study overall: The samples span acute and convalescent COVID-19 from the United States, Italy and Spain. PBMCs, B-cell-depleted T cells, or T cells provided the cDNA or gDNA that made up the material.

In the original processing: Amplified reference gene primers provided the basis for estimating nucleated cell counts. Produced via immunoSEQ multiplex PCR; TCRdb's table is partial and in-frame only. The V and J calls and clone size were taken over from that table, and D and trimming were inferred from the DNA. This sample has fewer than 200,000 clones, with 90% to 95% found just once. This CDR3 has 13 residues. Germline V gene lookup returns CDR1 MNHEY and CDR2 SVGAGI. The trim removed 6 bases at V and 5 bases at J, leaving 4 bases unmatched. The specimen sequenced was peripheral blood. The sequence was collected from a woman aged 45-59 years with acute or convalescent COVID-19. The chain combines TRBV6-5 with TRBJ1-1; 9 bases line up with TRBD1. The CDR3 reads CASRPTGGTEAFF. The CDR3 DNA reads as TGTGCCAGCAGACCGACAGGGGGGACTGAAGCTTTCTTT.